This T cell receptor beta chain was recorded in a study of blood T cell repertoires in COVID-19. Across the study: Both acute and convalescent COVID-19 samples were obtained from the United States, Italy and Spain.

Method: immunoSEQ multiplex PCR; TCRdb's copy keeps in-frame clones and lacks some. The table lists a few hundred thousand clones, around 89% of them singletons. Sequenced sample: peripheral blood. The TCR comes from a woman in her forties or fifties with active or convalescent COVID-19.

This CDR3 is CASRTKGGGNQPQHF. The CDR3 DNA sequence: TGTGCCAGCAGGACAAAGGGGGGGGGTAATCAGCCCCAGCATTTT. The rearrangement joins TRBV3-1 (or the pseudogene TRBV3-2) to TRBJ1-5; a weak D match, TRBD1 (6 bases). Deletions cut 6 bases from V and 4 bases from J, with 16 bases between. Germline V lookup: CDR1 LGHDT, CDR2 YNNKEL (reference sequence). This CDR3 region has 15 residues.